These 29 T cell receptor beta chains were sequenced from one sample in a study of cytomegalovirus exposure and HLA in healthy donors. PCR was performed using 60 Vbeta and 13 Jbeta primers. Clones were read by immunoSEQ multiplex PCR, and TCRdb kept only the in-frame ones, dropping some. The table has over 110,000 clones, approximately 79% seen once. The sequencing input was PBMCs. Receptors were obtained from a man in his late teens or twenties in good health and CMV-seronegative.

The chain combines TRBV7-2 with TRBJ2-7; the D gene is possibly TRBD2 (6 bases). Germline V CDR1 and CDR2: SGHTA, FQGNSA. The germline V and J ends were trimmed by 5 bases and 6 bases, with 17 bases remaining between them. This CDR3 has 14 residues. In nucleotides, the CDR3 is TGTGCCAGCAGCCCAGGGACTCGAGGGGTCGAGCAGTACTTC. Protein: CASSPGTRGVEQYF.

V and J are TRBV5-4 and TRBJ2-2; 7 positions agree with TRBD1. Germline V CDR1 and CDR2: SGHNT, YYREEE (reference sequence). The CDR3 runs to 14 residues. V lost 5 bases and J lost 6; bases outside the gene matches: 7. In DNA, the CDR3 is TGTGCCAGCAGGTCCAGGGGGTACCCCGGGGAGCTGTTTTTT. Translating gives CASRSRGYPGELFF.

The V gene is TRBV7-3, the J gene TRBJ2-3; D is ambiguous. Germline assignment: CDR1 SGHTA and CDR2 FQGTGA. The CDR3 runs to 14 residues. V gave up 1 base and J gave up 2 bases, with 7 bases separating them. In DNA, the CDR3 is TGTGCCAGCAGCTTAAGTGAGGCCACAGATACGCAGTATTTT. Its translation: CASSLSEATDTQYF.

The J gene is TRBJ1-5, the V gene TRBV15; 9 bases line up with TRBD1. The length of the CDR3 is 18 residues. CDR1 is LNHNV and CDR2 is YYDKDF in the germline V gene (reference sequence). V shed 3 bases, J shed 2 bases, and the junction held 11 bases outside the gene matches. CDR3: CATSSLAGTGLGNQPQHF. The CDR3 region has the DNA TGTGCCACCAGCAGCCTCGCCGGGACAGGGTTAGGCAATCAGCCCCAGCATTTT.

The chain uses TRBV27 and TRBJ2-1, with 7 positions matching TRBD1. The germline CDR1 and CDR2 sequences are MNHEY and SMNVEV (reference sequence). J gave up 2 bases and V 4 bases, and 5 bases lay outside the gene matches. The CDR3 sequence is 15 residues long. Here the CDR3 reads CASSSTGPTYNEQFF. For the CDR3, the DNA is TGTGCCAGCAGTTCGACAGGGCCTACCTACAATGAGCAGTTCTTC.

The gene calls are TRBV19 and TRBJ1-5, with 9 bases aligning to TRBD1. V shed 5 bases, J shed 3 bases, and the junction held 8 bases outside the gene matches. CDR3 length: 16 amino acids. Per germline, CDR1 LNHDA and CDR2 SQIVND (reference sequence). The CDR3 DNA reads as TGTGCCAGTAGTCTCCGACGGACAGGGGCCAATCAGCCCCAGCATTTT. This codes for CASSLRRTGANQPQHF.

The gene calls are TRBV4-3 and TRBJ2-2; possible D gene TRBD1, 5 bases. The CDR3 is 16 amino acids. Germline assignment: CDR1 LGHNA and CDR2 YSLEER. Trimming cost V 1 base and J 0 bases, with 9 bases left between them. The CDR3 reads CASSQGQGANTGELFF. CDR3 bases: TGCGCCAGCAGCCAAGGGCAGGGCGCGAACACCGGGGAGCTGTTTTTT.

This clone was seen only a few times. The chain employs TRBV6-6 and TRBJ1-6; tentative D call: TRBD1 (6 bases). Deletions cut 6 bases from V and 10 bases from J, with 22 bases between. The CDR3 length is 16 residues. From germline, CDR1 is MNHNY and CDR2 SVGAGI (reference sequence). In DNA, the CDR3 is TGTGCCAGCAGACACTCGCCGGCAGGGGCGAGATCACCCCTCCACTTT. It codes for CASRHSPAGARSPLHF.

This sequence joins TRBV18 and TRBJ1-5; D remains unclear. The germline CDR1 and CDR2 sequences are KGHSH and LQKENI. The ends were cut back, 2 bases at V and 5 bases at J, with 19 bases in the middle. This CDR3 region has 17 residues. DNA of the CDR3: TGTGCCAGCTCACCAATTAACAGCGGATTTGGAGATCAGCCCCAGCATTTT. It specifies CASSPINSGFGDQPQHF.

The DNA for the CDR3 is TGTGCCAGCAGTCGGCGGGGTCGGGAGGGCTACACCTTC. Translating it yields CASSRRGREGYTF. The chain combines TRBV6-5 with TRBJ1-2; no definite D call. This CDR3 comprises 13 residues. CDR1 MNHEY and CDR2 SVGAGI come from the germline V gene. The V end lost 5 bases, the J end lost 8 bases, and 15 bases lay between the germline ends.

V and J are TRBV6-5 and TRBJ1-1; no clear D gene. The V end was cut by 4 bases, the J end by 6 bases, with 15 bases between. This CDR3 spans 14 amino acids. In germline, CDR1 is MNHEY, CDR2 SVGAGI. CDR3 region: CASSFGSSGAEAFF. The CDR3, as DNA: TGTGCCAGCAGTTTCGGGAGCTCAGGCGCTGAAGCTTTCTTT.

The table lists this clone with a few counts. The chain couples TRBV5-6 to TRBJ1-4, with D perhaps matching TRBD1 (5 bases). V was trimmed by 6 bases and J by 4 bases, leaving 13 bases between them. Germline values: CDR1 SGHDT, CDR2 YYEEEE. The CDR3 runs 14 residues. The CDR3 reads CASTVGGYNEKLFF. CDR3 DNA sequence: TGTGCCAGCACCGTCGGGGGGTATAATGAAAAACTGTTTTTT.

CDR3 region: CASSGGEHTEAFF. The CDR3 bases are TGTGCCAGCAGCGGGGGAGAACACACTGAAGCTTTCTTT. The V and J genes are TRBV9 and TRBJ1-1; the D is unclear. This CDR3 comprises 13 residues. Germline loops: CDR1 SGDLS, CDR2 YYNGEE. Between the trimmed V and J ends, which lost 3 bases and 3 bases, there was a span of 9 bases.

A remark on this clone: The junction and the germline gene differ at one end; a read error may be behind it. The rearrangement uses TRBV7-9 and TRBJ2-5, with 9 bases aligning to TRBD2. Germline V gene lookup returns CDR1 SEHNR and CDR2 FQNEAQ (reference sequence). The CDR3 length is 16 residues. Here the CDR3 DNA reads TGTTCCAGCACCTTCATCGGGCGGGGGGGCGGAGAGACCCAGTACTTC. Translation gives CSSTFIGRGGGETQYF.

CDR3 loop: CASSLVRSTDTQYF. The DNA for the CDR3 is TGTGCCAGCAGCTTAGTCAGGAGCACAGATACGCAGTATTTT. This chain joins TRBV7-9 and TRBJ2-3, with no clear D. Germline CDR1 reads SEHNR; CDR2 reads FQNEAQ (reference sequence). The CDR3 consists of 14 residues. V was shortened by 1 base and J by 0 bases, with 5 bases between the two germline ends.

This rearrangement joins TRBV4-2 to TRBJ2-5, with D possibly matching TRBD1 (6 bases). Germline V CDR1 and CDR2: LGHNA, YNFKEQ. Trimming pared 3 bases from V and 4 bases from J, leaving 12 bases between. The CDR3 is made up of 14 amino acids. The CDR3 DNA reads as TGTGCCAGCAGCCATCCCGGACAGAGAGAGACCCAGTACTTC. Its translation is CASSHPGQRETQYF.

The chain employs TRBV5-6 and TRBJ1-2; D not resolved. Germline-derived CDR1 and CDR2 are SGHDT and YYEEEE. With 2 bases removed from V and 1 base from J, the gap between germline ends came to 9 bases. The CDR3 extends over 14 amino acids. DNA for the CDR3: TGTGCCAGCAGCTTTGAGGGCAGTAACTATGGCTACACCTTC. Translating gives CASSFEGSNYGYTF.

The CDR3 spells CASSLEGKSERDYEQYF. In DNA form, the CDR3 reads TGTGCCAGCAGCTTAGAGGGGAAATCCGAGAGGGACTACGAGCAGTACTTC. The chain has TRBV11-3 and TRBJ2-7; TRBD2 is a possible D gene (5 bases). The CDR3 is 17 residues long. The V gene lost 0 bases and the J gene lost 3 bases, with 18 bases spanning the gap. From germline, CDR1 is SGHNT and CDR2 YENEEA.

The J gene is TRBJ2-7, the V gene TRBV6-5; 8 bases align to TRBD1. Trimming took 7 bases from V and 6 from J; bases not matched to a gene: 2. Germline loops: CDR1 MNHEY, CDR2 SVGAGI. The CDR3 totals 11 residues. The CDR3 region has the DNA TGTGCCAGCATCAGGGGGCGCGAGCAGTACTTC. Translating it yields CASIRGREQYF.

This clone was detected once. The chain uses TRBV5-8 and TRBJ1-2, with a weak D call TRBD1 (5 bases). The V gene's germline CDR1 is SGHTS and CDR2 YDEGEE. This CDR3 is built from 14 residues. The ends were cut back, 4 bases at V and 4 bases at J, with 14 bases in the middle. The CDR3 DNA sequence: TGTGCCAGCAGCCCCGGGGGGACCCGCTATGGCTACACCTTC. Amino acids: CASSPGGTRYGYTF.

The gene calls are TRBV29-1 and TRBJ2-5; D uncertain. The germline gives CDR1 SQVTM, CDR2 ANQGSEA. Trimming cost V 4 bases and J 5 bases, with 11 bases left between them. There are 12 residues in the CDR3. The CDR3 sequence: CSVVASAETQYF. In DNA form, the CDR3 reads TGCAGCGTTGTAGCATCAGCGGAGACCCAGTACTTC.

The chain has TRBV30 and TRBJ1-6; D is undetermined. Trimming shortened V by 0 bases and J by 0 bases, and 12 bases separated the two germline ends. The CDR3 length is 17 residues. Germline V CDR1 and CDR2: GTSNPN, SVGIG (reference sequence). The CDR3 nucleotides read TGTGCCTGGAGTGTCGCGACAATGAGCTCCTATAATTCACCCCTCCACTTT. Translating it yields CAWSVATMSSYNSPLHF.

The V and J genes are TRBV12-5 and TRBJ2-3; 13 bases are shared with TRBD2. There are 23 residues in the CDR3. The J segment lost 1 base and the V segment lost 6 bases, leaving 25 bases of the junction unmatched. From germline, CDR1 is LGHNT and CDR2 FRNRAP. CDR3 region: CASGPQRQSGLAGEVFRTDTQYF. The CDR3 DNA sequence: TGTGCTAGTGGCCCCCAACGACAGTCCGGACTAGCGGGGGAAGTTTTTCGCACAGATACGCAGTATTTT.

The chain couples TRBV25-1 to TRBJ1-3, with a weak D call TRBD1 (5 bases). This CDR3 is built from 17 residues. Trimming took off 3 bases at V and 3 bases at J, with 18 bases between the two ends. From germline, CDR1 is MGHDK and CDR2 SYGVNS. CDR3 sequence: CASSDARGVIDGNTIYF. Here the CDR3 DNA reads TGTGCCAGCAGTGACGCCCGGGGGGTAATCGATGGAAACACCATATATTTT.

The chain couples TRBV7-8 to TRBJ1-2; weak D call: TRBD1 (5 bases). V lost 4 bases to trimming and J lost 7 bases, with 13 bases between them. The CDR3 is 13 amino acids. CDR1 SGHVS and CDR2 FQNEAQ come from the germline V gene. The CDR3 loop is CASSSPGNPGYTF. DNA of the CDR3: TGTGCCAGCAGCTCCCCAGGGAATCCTGGCTACACCTTC.

This chain links TRBV6-5 with TRBJ2-5; no clear D. V lost 7 bases, J lost 5 bases, and 11 bases lay in between. Germline lookup yields CDR1 MNHEY and CDR2 SVGAGI. The CDR3 is made up of 12 amino acids. The CDR3 DNA follows: TGTGCCAGCATGGGCGATTCCGAGACCCAGTACTTC. Protein: CASMGDSETQYF.

The gene calls are TRBV10-3 and TRBJ1-5; the D gene is possibly TRBD1 (5 bases). From germline, CDR1 is ENHRY and CDR2 SYGVKD. Deletions cut 8 bases from V and 5 bases from J, with 13 bases between. The CDR3 is made up of 13 amino acids. CDR3 DNA sequence: TGTGCCATCGGAGGGGATCCGGATCAGCCCCAGCATTTT. This codes for CAIGGDPDQPQHF.

This clone was seen once. The V and J genes are TRBV2 and TRBJ1-2; 9 bases match TRBD1. V lost 6 bases and J lost 3; bases outside the gene matches: 11. This CDR3 comprises 16 residues. The germline V gene encodes CDR1 SNHLY and CDR2 FYNNEI. The CDR3 nucleotides are TGTGCCAGCAGAGGCTACCGGGACAGGGAAGACTATGGCTACACCTTC. Translated, it gives CASRGYRDREDYGYTF.

On this clone itself: Additional DNA sequences in this sample encode the identical CDR3. V gene TRBV7-3 combines with J gene TRBJ2-2; D may be TRBD1 (5 bases). The CDR3 is 14 residues long. Germline assignment: CDR1 SGHTA and CDR2 FQGTGA. V lost 2 bases and J lost 8, with 12 bases in between. The DNA of the CDR3 is TGTGCCAGCAGCTTATGGCAGGGTGATGGGGAGCTGTTTTTT. Translated: CASSLWQGDGELFF. Filled out from reference TRBV7-3 and TRBJ2-2, the complete variable domain reads GAGVSQTPSNKVTEKGKYVELRCDPISGHTALYWYRQSLGQGPEFLIYFQGTGAADDSGLPNDRFFAVRPEGSVSTLKIQRTERGDSAVYLCASSLWQGDGELFFGEGSRLTVL.